This T cell receptor (beta chain) came from a study of blood T cells in healthy people across ages. Together with a sample-barcoded 5' primer, a J-beta primer mix was included in a second PCR lasting about 7 to 11 cycles. TCRdb reanalysed the 5' RACE reads using MiXCR and keeps one entry per CDR3 protein. The table has fewer than 2,000,000 distinct CDR3 sequences, about 35% seen once; the top ten hold 11%. General study findings and limits: There was no known CMV status for donors, so expanded clonotype changes were possibly confounded. Diversity was estimated from one million T cells, and these estimates were considered underestimates.

This clonotype was observed a handful of times. Its antigen is unknown. The CDR3 covers 15 residues. Per germline, CDR1 SGHTA and CDR2 FQGTGA. V dropped 2 bases and J dropped 2 bases, with 10 bases sitting between them. Donors ranged from about 6 to 90 years old and were healthy Caucasians in Russia. The sample comprised blood. This sequence joins TRBV7-3 and TRBJ2-1; a weak D match, TRBD2 (7 bases). This clonotype was sampled from a woman in her 30s in good health. The CDR3 protein is CASSLLGGPYNEQFF. As DNA, the CDR3 is TGTGCCAGCAGCTTACTGGGGGGGCCCTACAATGAGCAGTTCTTC.